The 8 T cell receptor beta chains given below trace back to one sample, sequenced in a study of blood T cells in healthy people across ages. Then a second PCR, running about 7 to 11 cycles, was carried out with a sample-barcoded 5' primer and a J-beta primer mix. TCRdb reprocessed the 5' RACE reads with MiXCR, giving one entry per CDR3 protein. In the table there are 2 million or so distinct CDR3 sequences, around 48% of which are singletons. The sample comprised blood. These receptors all stem from a woman aged 40 to 50 in good health.

This clonotype has a handful of counts. The CDR3 reads CASSQDTGIQYF. In nucleotides, the CDR3 is TGCGCCAGCAGCCAAGATACGGGCATTCAGTACTTC. The chain uses TRBV4-3 and TRBJ2-4; D uncertain. The germline gives CDR1 LGHNA, CDR2 YSLEER. V shed 0 bases and J shed 9 bases, with 6 bases lying between them. The CDR3 runs to 12 residues.

This chain uses TRBV6-1 with TRBJ2-5; 7 nucleotides align to TRBD1. The CDR3 extends over 19 amino acids. The V gene end was trimmed by 6 bases and the J gene end by 0 bases; junction bases not matched to a gene: 19. The germline V gene encodes CDR1 MNHNS and CDR2 SASEGT. CDR3 region: CASSFPPATGVRNQETQYF. The DNA of the CDR3 is TGTGCCAGCAGCTTCCCTCCGGCTACAGGGGTTAGGAACCAAGAGACCCAGTACTTC.

This clonotype was seen a few times. The V gene is TRBV11-2, the J gene TRBJ2-3; the D call may be TRBD1 or TRBD2 (5 bases each). CDR3 length: 16 amino acids. Looked up from germline, CDR1 is SGHAT and CDR2 is FQNNGV. V lost 5 bases, J lost 0 bases, and 15 bases lay in between. DNA for the CDR3: TGTGCCAGCAGCGACTGGGGGAGCCCCAGCACAGATACGCAGTATTTT. Translating it yields CASSDWGSPSTDTQYF.

CDR3 DNA sequence: TGTGCCAGCAGTCAGACAGGAGGTCTCACAGATACGCAGTATTTT. Residues: CASSQTGGLTDTQYF. This rearrangement joins TRBV6-6 to TRBJ2-3; D perhaps matches TRBD1 (6 bases). The germline V and J ends were trimmed by 5 bases and 2 bases, with 14 bases remaining between them. Germline values: CDR1 MNHNY, CDR2 SVGAGI (reference sequence). This CDR3 spans 15 amino acids.

V gene TRBV3-1 combines with J gene TRBJ1-1; D unclear. The CDR3 is 14 residues long. Germline V CDR1 and CDR2: LGHDT, YNNKEL (reference sequence). Trimming left V 1 base short and J 0 bases short, with 6 bases between. The CDR3 is CASSQGFLNTEAFF. The CDR3 bases are TGTGCCAGCAGCCAAGGGTTTTTGAACACTGAAGCTTTCTTT.

The CDR3 DNA reads TGTGCCAGCAGTGAGGGACCGGGATTGGGCTACACCTTC. As protein: CASSEGPGLGYTF. This rearrangement joins TRBV2 to TRBJ1-2; tentative D call: TRBD1 (5 bases). The CDR3 totals 13 residues. Trimming left V 3 bases short and J 8 bases short, with 13 bases between. Germline V gene sequence: CDR1 SNHLY, CDR2 FYNNEI. Combining the CDR3 with reference TRBV2 and TRBJ1-2 gives the whole variable domain EPEVTQTPSHQVTQMGQEVILRCVPISNHLYFYWYRQILGQKVEFLVSFYNNEISEKSEIFDDQFSVERPDGSNFTLKIRSTKLEDSAMYFCASSEGPGLGYTFGSGTRLTVV.

This clonotype showed up just once. The chain links TRBV4-2 to TRBJ2-5; 8 bases fit TRBD2. The V gene's germline CDR1 is LGHNA and CDR2 YNFKEQ. The CDR3 spans 16 residues. The ends lost 3 bases at V and 11 bases at J; junction bases unmatched: 17. CDR3 in amino acids: CASSQRGGTSFGEQYF. In DNA form, the CDR3 reads TGTGCCAGCAGCCAGAGGGGGGGGACTAGTTTCGGTGAGCAGTACTTC.

This clonotype has at least ten counts. DNA of the CDR3: TGTGCCAGCAGCCAACGGGGGGGCCCATACGAGCAGTACTTC. Its protein is CASSQRGGPYEQYF. The V call is TRBV4-2, the J call TRBJ2-7; 8 bases are a match to TRBD2. CDR1 is LGHNA, CDR2 YNFKEQ, per germline. The CDR3 extends over 14 amino acids. V lost 2 bases and J lost 4; bases outside the gene matches: 4.